This T cell receptor beta chain derives from a study of persistence of HIV-infected CD4 T cells. A word on this clone: Its antigen is not identified.

Study findings and constraints: Antigen-responding cells were enriched for degenerate expanded CDR3beta sequences.

Sequencing used immunoSEQ version 4 in survey mode. The table came from immunoSEQ multiplex PCR; TCRdb's copy has only in-frame clones and leaves some out. The repertoire consists of roughly 35,000 clones, with about 87% occurring once and the leading ten covering about 1.3%. Cells were stimulated nonspecifically with anti-CD3/anti-CD28 magnetic beads. CD4+ T cells upregulating both CD40 ligand and CD69 were sorted as responding cells. The germline gives CDR1 MNHEY, CDR2 SMNVEV (reference sequence). V lost 6 bases to trimming and J lost 1 base, with 16 bases between them. The CDR3 has 16 amino acids. This rearrangement joins TRBV27 to TRBJ1-5; no firm D call. The starting material was CD4+ T cells sorted from PBMCs after 18-hour stimulation, obtained from a patient who received antiretroviral therapy. The clonotype originates from an adult man with HIV who was CMV-seropositive. The CDR3 spells CASSPIRGTSNQPQHF. CDR3 coding DNA: TGTGCCAGCAGCCCCATCCGGGGAACGAGCAATCAGCCCCAGCATTTT.